What follows describes a single T cell receptor beta chain. The antigen is unknown. Repertoires were generated with immunoSEQ multiplex PCR, while TCRdb's copy carries only in-frame clones and drops some. The sample yields 550,000 to 700,000 clones, 60% to 75% seen once. CD4+ cells were split into CD45RA+ naive and CD45RA-negative memory subsets. The CDR3 runs 16 residues. The germline V gene encodes CDR1 SGHRS and CDR2 YFSETQ. The J segment lost 0 bases and the V segment lost 0 bases, leaving 6 bases of the junction unmatched. The entry originates in a study of shared clonotypes between healthy human individuals. On the study more broadly: The plates for each donor numbered three CD4 naive, three CD4 memory, two CD8 naive and one CD8 memory.

Overall study results and limits: Enrolling few donors narrowed the genetic and exposure-history diversity that was represented. It was the non-shared clonotypes that had lower generation probabilities than clonotypes shared by all four donors.

Material: memory CD4+ T cells sorted from blood. Subset in this sample: CD45RA-negative fraction. V is TRBV5-1 and J is TRBJ2-7, with 7 bases matching TRBD1. This receptor was identified in a woman aged 25 to 39 in good health. The CDR3 bases are TGCGCCAGCAGCTTGGGGGACAGCTTAAGCTCCTACGAGCAGTACTTC. Residues: CASSLGDSLSSYEQYF.